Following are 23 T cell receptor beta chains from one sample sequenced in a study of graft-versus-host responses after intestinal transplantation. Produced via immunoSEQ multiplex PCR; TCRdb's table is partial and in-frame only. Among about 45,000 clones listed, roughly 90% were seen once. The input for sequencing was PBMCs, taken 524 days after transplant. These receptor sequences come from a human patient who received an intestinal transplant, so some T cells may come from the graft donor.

CDR3 nucleotides: TGCGCCAGCAGTAAAAAAGGTAAGGGGGCGGGTAGATGCTCAGATACGCAGTATTTT. As protein: CASSKKGKGAGRCSDTQYF. J is TRBJ2-3 and V is TRBV10-1, with 7 bases fitting TRBD1. V shed 5 bases, J shed 4 bases, and the junction held 21 bases outside the gene matches. This CDR3 contains 19 residues. Germline loops: CDR1 WNHNN, CDR2 SYGVQD (reference sequence).

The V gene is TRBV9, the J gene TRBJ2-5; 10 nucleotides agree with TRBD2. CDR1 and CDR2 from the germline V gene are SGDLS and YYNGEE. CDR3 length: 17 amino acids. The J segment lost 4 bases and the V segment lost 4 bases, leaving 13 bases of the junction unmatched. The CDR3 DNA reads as TGTGCCAGCAGCCCCTGGGCTAGCGGGAGAACGGGAGAGACCCAGTACTTC. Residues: CASSPWASGRTGETQYF. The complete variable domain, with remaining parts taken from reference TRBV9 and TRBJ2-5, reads DSGVTQTPKHLITATGQRVTLRCSPRSGDLSVYWYQQSLDQGLQFLIQYYNGEERAKGNILERFSAQQFPDLHSELNLSSLELGDSALYFCASSPWASGRTGETQYFGPGTRLLVL.

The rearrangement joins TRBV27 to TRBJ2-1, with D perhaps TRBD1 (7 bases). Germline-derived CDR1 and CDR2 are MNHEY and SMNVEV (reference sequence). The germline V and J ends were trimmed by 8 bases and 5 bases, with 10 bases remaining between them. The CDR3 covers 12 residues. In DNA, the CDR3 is TGTGCCAGCGGCGGGACAGACAATGAGCAGTTCTTC. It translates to CASGGTDNEQFF.

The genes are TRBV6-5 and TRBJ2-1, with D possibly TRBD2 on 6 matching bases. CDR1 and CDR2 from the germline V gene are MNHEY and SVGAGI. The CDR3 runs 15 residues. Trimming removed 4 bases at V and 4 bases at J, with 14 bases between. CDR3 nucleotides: TGTGCCAGCAGTTCATCGGCGGGACTTTACAATGAGCAGTTCTTC. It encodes CASSSSAGLYNEQFF.

The CDR3 DNA follows: TGTGCCAGCAGTTACTCAGGGGGTCACACTGAAGCTTTCTTT. It encodes CASSYSGGHTEAFF. The chain combines TRBV28 with TRBJ1-1; 7 bases match TRBD1. CDR3 length equals 14 residues. The V gene's germline CDR1 is MDHEN and CDR2 SYDVKM. V shed 4 bases and J 3 bases; nucleotides not matched to a gene: 5.

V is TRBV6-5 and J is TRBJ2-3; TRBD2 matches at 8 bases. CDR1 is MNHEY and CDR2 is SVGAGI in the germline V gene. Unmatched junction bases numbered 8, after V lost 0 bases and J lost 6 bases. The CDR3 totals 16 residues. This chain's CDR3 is CASSYSRVAGHDTQYF. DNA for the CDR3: TGTGCCAGCAGTTACTCGAGAGTAGCGGGGCACGATACGCAGTATTTT.

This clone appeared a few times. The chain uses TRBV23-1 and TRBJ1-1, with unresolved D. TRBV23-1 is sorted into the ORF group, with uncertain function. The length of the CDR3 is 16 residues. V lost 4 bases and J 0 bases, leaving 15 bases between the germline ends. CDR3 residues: CASSLPPRPLNTEAFF. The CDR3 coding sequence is TGCGCCAGCAGTCTACCGCCCCGCCCATTGAACACTGAAGCTTTCTTT.

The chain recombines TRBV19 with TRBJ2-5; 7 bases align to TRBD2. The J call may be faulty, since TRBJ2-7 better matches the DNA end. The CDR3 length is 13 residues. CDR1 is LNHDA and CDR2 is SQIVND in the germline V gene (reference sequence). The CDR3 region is CASRAGPLHEQYF. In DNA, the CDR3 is TGTGCCAGTCGAGCGGGGCCCCTCCACGAGCAGTACTTC.

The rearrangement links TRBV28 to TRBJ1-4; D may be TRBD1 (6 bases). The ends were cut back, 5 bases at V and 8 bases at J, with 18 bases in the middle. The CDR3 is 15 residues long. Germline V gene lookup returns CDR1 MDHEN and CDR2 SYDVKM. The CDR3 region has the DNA TGTGCCAGCAGTACCTACAGGGACAAGCGGGAAAAACTGTTTTTT. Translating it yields CASSTYRDKREKLFF.

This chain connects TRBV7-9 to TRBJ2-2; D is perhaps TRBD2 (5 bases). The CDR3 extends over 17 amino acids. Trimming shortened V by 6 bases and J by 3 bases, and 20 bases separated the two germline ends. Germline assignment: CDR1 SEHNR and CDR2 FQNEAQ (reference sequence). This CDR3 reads CASSLSGHLPYTGELFF. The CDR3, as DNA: TGTGCCAGCAGTTTGAGCGGTCACTTGCCCTACACCGGGGAGCTGTTTTTT.

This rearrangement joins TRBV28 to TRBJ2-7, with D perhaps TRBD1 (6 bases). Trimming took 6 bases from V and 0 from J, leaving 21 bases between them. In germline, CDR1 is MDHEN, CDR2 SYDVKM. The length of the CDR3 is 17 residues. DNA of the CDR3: TGTGCCAGCAGCAACACCCGGGACATCGAAATCTCCTACGAGCAGTACTTC. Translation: CASSNTRDIEISYEQYF.

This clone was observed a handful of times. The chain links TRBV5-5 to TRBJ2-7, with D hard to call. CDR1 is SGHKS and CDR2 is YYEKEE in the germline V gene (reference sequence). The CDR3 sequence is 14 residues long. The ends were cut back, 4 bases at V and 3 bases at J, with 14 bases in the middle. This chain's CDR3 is CASSLPGNSYEQYF. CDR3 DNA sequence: TGTGCCAGCAGCCTGCCGGGCAACAGCTACGAGCAGTACTTC. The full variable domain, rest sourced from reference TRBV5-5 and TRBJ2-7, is DAGVTQSPTHLIKTRGQQVTLRCSPISGHKSVSWYQQVLGQGPQFIFQYYEKEERGRGNFPDRFSARQFPNYSSELNVNALLLGDSALYLCASSLPGNSYEQYFGPGTRLTVT.

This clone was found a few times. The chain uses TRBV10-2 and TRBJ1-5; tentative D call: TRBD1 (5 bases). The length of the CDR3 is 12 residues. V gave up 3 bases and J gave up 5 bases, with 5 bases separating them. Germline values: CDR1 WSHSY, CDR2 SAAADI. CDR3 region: CASSDRDQPQHF. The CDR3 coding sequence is TGCGCCAGCAGTGACAGGGATCAGCCCCAGCATTTT.

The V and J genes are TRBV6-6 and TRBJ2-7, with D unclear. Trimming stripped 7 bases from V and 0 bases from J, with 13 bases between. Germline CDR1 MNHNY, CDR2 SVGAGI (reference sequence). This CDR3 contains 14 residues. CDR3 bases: TGTGCCAGCACCACCACCCGGAGCTCCTACGAGCAGTACTTC. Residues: CASTTTRSSYEQYF.

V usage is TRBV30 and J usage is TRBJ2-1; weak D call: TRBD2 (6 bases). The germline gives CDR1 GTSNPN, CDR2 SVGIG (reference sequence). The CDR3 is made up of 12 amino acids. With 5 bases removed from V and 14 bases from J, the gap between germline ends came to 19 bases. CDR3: CAWGPWGEWKFF. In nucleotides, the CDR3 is TGTGCCTGGGGGCCCTGGGGGGAGTGGAAGTTCTTC.

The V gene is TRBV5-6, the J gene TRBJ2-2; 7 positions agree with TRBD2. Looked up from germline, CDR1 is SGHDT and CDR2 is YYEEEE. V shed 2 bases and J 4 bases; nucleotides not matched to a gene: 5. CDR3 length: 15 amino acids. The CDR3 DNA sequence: TGTGCCAGCAGCTTCGGTGGGAGGGCCACCGGGGAGCTGTTTTTT. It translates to CASSFGGRATGELFF.

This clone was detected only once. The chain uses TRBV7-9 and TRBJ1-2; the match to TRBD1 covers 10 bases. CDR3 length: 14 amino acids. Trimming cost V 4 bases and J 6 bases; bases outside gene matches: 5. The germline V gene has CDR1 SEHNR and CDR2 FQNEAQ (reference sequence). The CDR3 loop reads CASSSDRGRDGYTF. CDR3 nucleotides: TGTGCCAGCAGCTCTGACAGGGGGCGTGATGGCTACACCTTC.

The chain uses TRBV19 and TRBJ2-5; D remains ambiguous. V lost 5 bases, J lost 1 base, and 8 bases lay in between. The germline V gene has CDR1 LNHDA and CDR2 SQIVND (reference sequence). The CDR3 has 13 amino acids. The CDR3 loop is CASSGRTQETQYF. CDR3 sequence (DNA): TGTGCCAGTAGTGGGCGGACCCAAGAGACCCAGTACTTC.

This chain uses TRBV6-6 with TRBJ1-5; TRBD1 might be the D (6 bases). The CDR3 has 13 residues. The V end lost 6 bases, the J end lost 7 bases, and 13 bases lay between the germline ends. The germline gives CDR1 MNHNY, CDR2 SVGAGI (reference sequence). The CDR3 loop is CASSRGAGQPQHF. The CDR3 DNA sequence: TGTGCCAGCAGCCGGGGGGCCGGGCAGCCCCAGCATTTT.

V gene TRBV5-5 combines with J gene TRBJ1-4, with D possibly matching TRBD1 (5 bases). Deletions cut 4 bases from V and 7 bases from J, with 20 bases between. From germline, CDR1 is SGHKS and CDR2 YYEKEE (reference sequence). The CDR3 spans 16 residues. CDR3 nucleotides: TGTGCCAGCAGCCGGAACTACGGTGACAGTGGTGAAAAACTGTTTTTT. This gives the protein CASSRNYGDSGEKLFF.

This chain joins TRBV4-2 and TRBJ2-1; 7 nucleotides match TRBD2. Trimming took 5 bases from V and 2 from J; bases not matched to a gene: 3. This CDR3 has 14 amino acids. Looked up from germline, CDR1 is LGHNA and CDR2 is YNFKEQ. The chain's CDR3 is CASSGGSPYNEQFF. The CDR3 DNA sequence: TGTGCCAGCAGCGGCGGGAGTCCCTACAATGAGCAGTTCTTC.

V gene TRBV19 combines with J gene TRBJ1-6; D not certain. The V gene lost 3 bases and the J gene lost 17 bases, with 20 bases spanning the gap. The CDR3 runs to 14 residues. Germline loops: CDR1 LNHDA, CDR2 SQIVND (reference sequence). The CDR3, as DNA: TGTGCCAGTAGTATCGGTCCTGGGCAGGCCGATATCCACTTT. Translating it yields CASSIGPGQADIHF.

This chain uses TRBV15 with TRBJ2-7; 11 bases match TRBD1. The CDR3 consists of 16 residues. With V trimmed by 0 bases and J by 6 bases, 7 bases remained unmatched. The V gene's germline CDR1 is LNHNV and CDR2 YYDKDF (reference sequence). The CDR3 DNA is TGTGCCACCAGCAGAGAAGCTGGGACAGGGGGTCGCGAGCAGTACTTC. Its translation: CATSREAGTGGREQYF.